The 18 T cell receptor beta chains below come from one sample, sequenced in a study of beta chain features in type 1 diabetes. General study findings and limits: TCRB CDR3s were moderately but significantly shorter in Type 1 diabetes patients in all four CD4+ subsets.

Expressed TCRB transcripts were sequenced because the entire RNA isolate underwent reverse transcription. Assay used: immunoSEQ multiplex PCR; TCRdb lists only in-frame clones, some missing. The data show roughly 290,000 clones, about 15% seen once. The antigens these receptors bind are not known. Specimen: naive CD4+ T cells from blood. These receptors were collected from a man aged 18 to 30 with type 1 diabetes.

This clone has a handful of counts. V usage is TRBV6-6 and J usage is TRBJ2-4, with D possibly matching TRBD2 (5 bases). The CDR3 loop spans 14 amino acids. Germline loops: CDR1 MNHNY, CDR2 SVGAGI (reference sequence). Deletions cut 5 bases from V and 4 bases from J, with 12 bases between. CDR3 region: CASSTGTLKNIQYF. CDR3 DNA: TGTGCCAGCAGTACGGGAACCCTTAAAAACATTCAGTACTTC.

This clone has a handful of counts. The rearrangement links TRBV12-5 to TRBJ1-2; 12 bases are shared with TRBD1. V lost 5 bases to trimming and J lost 7 bases; unmatched junction nucleotides: 5. The CDR3 runs 14 residues. From germline, CDR1 is LGHNT and CDR2 FRNRAP. CDR3 protein: CASGAGQGAGGYTF. The CDR3 DNA is TGTGCTAGTGGTGCGGGACAGGGGGCCGGTGGCTACACCTTC.

The CDR3 sequence is CASSSGLAGSYEQYF. The CDR3 region has the DNA TGTGCCAGCAGCTCGGGACTAGCGGGCTCCTACGAGCAGTACTTC. V and J are TRBV7-8 and TRBJ2-7, with 12 bases lining up with TRBD2. V shed 4 bases, J shed 0 bases, and the junction held 1 base outside the gene matches. CDR3 length: 15 amino acids. Germline lookup yields CDR1 SGHVS and CDR2 FQNEAQ.

In this sample, this clone turned up a few times. This rearrangement joins TRBV27 to TRBJ1-2, with D possibly matching TRBD1 (6 bases). Trimming took off 7 bases at V and 5 bases at J, with 14 bases between the two ends. Germline-derived CDR1 and CDR2 are MNHEY and SMNVEV (reference sequence). This CDR3 is built from 13 residues. The CDR3 is CASKDRSRYGYTF. The CDR3 DNA follows: TGTGCCAGCAAAGACAGGTCGAGGTATGGCTACACCTTC.

This clone was seen a handful of times. The chain links TRBV29-1 to TRBJ2-7, with D perhaps matching TRBD1 (5 bases). V lost 5 bases and J 2 bases, leaving 16 bases between the germline ends. Germline loops: CDR1 SQVTM, CDR2 ANQGSEA. The CDR3 has 14 residues. CDR3 bases: TGCAGCGTTATTCTCCAGGGCAAACCCTACGAGCAGTACTTC. Translation gives CSVILQGKPYEQYF.

This chain uses TRBV30 with TRBJ1-4; TRBD1 matches 7 bases. The CDR3 is 13 residues long. CDR1 is GTSNPN and CDR2 is SVGIG in the germline V gene (reference sequence). Trimming at V came to 7 bases and at J to 6 bases, leaving 8 bases not matched to a gene. Written as DNA, the CDR3 is TGTGCCTCGAACCGGGACAGCTATGAAAAACTGTTTTTT. Translation gives CASNRDSYEKLFF.

The chain has TRBV7-9 and TRBJ2-2; 11 bases align to TRBD1. The germline V gene encodes CDR1 SEHNR and CDR2 FQNEAQ (reference sequence). After removal of 6 bases from V and 2 bases from J, the junction contained 5 bases not matched to a gene. The CDR3 has 16 residues. Here the CDR3 DNA reads TGTGCCAGCAGATCCGGACAGGGGGCTAACACCGGGGAGCTGTTTTTT. Translated, it gives CASRSGQGANTGELFF.

There are a few counts of this clone. The V gene is TRBV4-3, the J gene TRBJ1-6, with D unclear. The CDR3 extends over 13 amino acids. Germline-derived CDR1 and CDR2 are LGHNA and YSLEER. Between the trimmed V and J ends, which lost 1 base and 9 bases, there was a span of 7 bases. This CDR3 is CASSQAERSPLHF. The CDR3 region has the DNA TGCGCCAGCAGCCAAGCTGAGCGTTCACCCCTCCACTTT.

CDR3 residues: CASSGTGTGDEQFF. CDR3 DNA: TGCGCCAGCAGCGGAACAGGGACCGGGGATGAGCAGTTCTTC. This sequence joins TRBV5-1 and TRBJ2-1, with TRBD1 as a possible D gene (6 bases). Trimming cost V 4 bases and J 8 bases, with 16 bases left between them. Germline CDR1 is SGHRS and CDR2 is YFSETQ. The CDR3 consists of 14 residues.

This clone appeared a few times. The rearrangement links TRBV28 to TRBJ1-1; 7 nucleotides match TRBD1. Germline CDR1 and CDR2: MDHEN and SYDVKM. With 6 bases clipped from V and 1 base from J, the junction kept 8 bases outside the gene matches. The CDR3 contains 15 residues. The CDR3 DNA sequence: TGTGCCAGCAGGGAGACAGGGAACCCGAACACTGAAGCTTTCTTT. Translating it yields CASRETGNPNTEAFF.

This clone came up a few times. The chain employs TRBV7-8 and TRBJ2-3; 7 nucleotides line up with TRBD1. Per the germline V gene, CDR1 is SGHVS and CDR2 is FQNEAQ. J gave up 0 bases and V 3 bases, and 0 bases lay outside the gene matches. This CDR3 has 14 amino acids. CDR3 region: CASSLGQSTDTQYF. The CDR3 coding sequence is TGTGCCAGCAGCTTGGGACAGAGCACAGATACGCAGTATTTT.

This clone showed up just a few times. This chain joins TRBV20-1 and TRBJ2-1; 10 positions match TRBD2. Germline V gene sequence: CDR1 DFQATT, CDR2 SNEGSKA (reference sequence). The CDR3 has 10 residues. Trimming at V came to 6 bases and at J to 14 bases, leaving 4 bases not matched to a gene. CDR3 DNA: TGCAGTGCGAGCGGGGGGGGTGAGTTCTTC. Its protein is CSASGGGEFF.

The gene calls are TRBV2 and TRBJ2-1; TRBD2 agrees at 12 bases. J was trimmed by 7 bases and V by 6 bases; bases with no gene match: 7. Germline CDR1 and CDR2: SNHLY and FYNNEI. The CDR3 totals 15 residues. CDR3 coding DNA: TGTGCCAGCAGCGCAGGGACTAGCGGGCGGAATGAGCAGTTCTTC. Residues: CASSAGTSGRNEQFF.

V is TRBV2 and J is TRBJ2-7, with 8 bases fitting TRBD1. Germline CDR1 SNHLY, CDR2 FYNNEI. The CDR3 runs 15 residues. V lost 7 bases to trimming and J lost 2 bases; unmatched junction nucleotides: 10. Written as DNA, the CDR3 is TGTGCCAGCACTGCGGACAGGGCCTACACCTACGAGCAGTACTTC. Encoded protein: CASTADRAYTYEQYF.

The CDR3 DNA reads as TGCGCCAGCAGCCAAGCAACAACAGGGGCTGGTAATTCACCCCTCCACTTT. Translation gives CASSQATTGAGNSPLHF. The chain joins TRBV4-3 to TRBJ1-6; TRBD1 matches at 7 bases. CDR3 length equals 17 residues. V lost 1 base to trimming and J lost 6 bases; unmatched junction nucleotides: 9. The germline V gene encodes CDR1 LGHNA and CDR2 YSLEER.

In this sample, this clone turned up a few times. The genes are TRBV28 and TRBJ2-2, with 9 bases aligning to TRBD2. Germline V gene data show CDR1 as MDHEN and CDR2 as SYDVKM. V shed 3 bases, J shed 5 bases, and the junction held 7 bases outside the gene matches. The CDR3 is 16 amino acids. CDR3 residues: CASSFGAGGDTGELFF. The CDR3 nucleotides read TGTGCCAGCAGTTTTGGAGCGGGAGGAGATACCGGGGAGCTGTTTTTT.

This clone was counted only a few times. CDR3 sequence: CAWSLNSLKQYF. DNA for the CDR3: TGTGCCTGGAGCCTCAACTCCTTGAAGCAGTACTTC. This rearrangement joins TRBV30 to TRBJ2-5; D is ambiguous. Germline V CDR1 and CDR2: GTSNPN, SVGIG (reference sequence). Trimming cost V 3 bases and J 11 bases, with 16 bases left between them. The CDR3 contains 12 residues.

Here the CDR3 reads CASSAGQGMVGNQPQHF. The CDR3 DNA follows: TGTGCCAGCAGCGCCGGACAGGGGATGGTAGGCAATCAGCCCCAGCATTTT. The gene calls are TRBV11-2 and TRBJ1-5; 9 bases align to TRBD1. The germline CDR1 and CDR2 sequences are SGHAT and FQNNGV. CDR3 length: 17 residues. With V trimmed by 5 bases and J by 2 bases, 10 bases remained unmatched.